One T cell receptor beta chain is described in this entry. Its antigen is still unknown. No base qualities exist here, and no much larger clone lies one base off it. From the cysteine through the phenylalanine, the CDR3 covers 14 amino acids. Only the CDR3 region is kept as DNA, spanning 42 bases read in frame from base 1. The V and J ends are trimmed by 3 bases and 7 bases, leaving 13 bases between them. Via the germline V gene, CDR1 is SGHVS and CDR2 FNYEAQ. The cohort consisted of some 670 healthy bone marrow donors. Cohort members were all nominally healthy when sampled, although unrecorded immune exposures were likely present. The donor tested CMV seropositive, placing the donor among the roughly 300 seropositive members of the cohort. A peripheral blood sample was provided by each donor, and peripheral blood mononuclear cells were used for TCR beta sequencing. The Qiagen DNeasy Blood Extraction Kit was used to extract genomic DNA from the blood cell samples.

These data come from a study of cytomegalovirus exposure and HLA in healthy donors (dated by TCRdb to the late 2010s). Turning to the overall study: An earlier analysis of roughly 500 of the donors reported about 290 Gb of sequence data and some 100 million unique TCR beta sequences from some 180 million T cells. An early release covering about 600 HLA-typed donors comprised approximately 290 gigabases of sequencing data and tens of millions of unique TCR sequences. Among the roughly 390 genotyped donors, 81% belonged to the genetic ancestry cluster associated with self-reported Caucasian donors. The study aimed to test whether signatures of past pathogen exposure could be identified by cataloging public T cell receptors. The study profiled the T cell repertoires of about 720 subjects by immunosequencing and related them to cytomegalovirus serostatus. Along with the roughly 670-subject first cohort, a separate validation cohort of over a hundred different subjects was used. To predict cytomegalovirus infection status, the study brought together high-throughput TCR immunosequencing, statistical association of individual TCRs with disease status, and machine learning. A later analysis re-analyzed previously published TCR beta repertoires from approximately 700 donors and added high-resolution HLA genotyping to study TCR occurrence patterns. Rather than drawing on any new phenotypic data, the later analysis identified candidate immune exposures from TCR beta sequences and the way those sequences occurred across donors. In an earlier analysis of roughly 580 of the donors, high-throughput TCR beta sequencing was used to judge whether each TCR beta V gene segment behaved as functional or pseudogenic. Alongside the repertoire data, information on donor age, sex, ethnicity and CMV serostatus was compiled. A later genetic analysis used genome-wide SNP genotypes for 398 of the 666 donors, treating that subset as a discovery cohort. All discovery cohort repertoires had been generated on a single sequencing platform. HLA typing covered class I and class II loci at four-digit resolution. Typing coverage differed by locus: A, B, C, DRB1 and DQB1 were typed in roughly 620-630 donors, DQA1 in about 500, DPA1 in 606, and DPB1 in around 440. About 5 DR-DQ haplotypes were handled as single units for association and clustering, since linkage in the cohort was strong. On average, roughly 200,000 unique TCR beta nucleotide sequences were sequenced per donor among 350 to 400 genotyped donors of the cohort, with 15% to 20% of those sequences being non-productive.

Libraries were made using the immunoSEQ multiplex PCR assay. The multiplex PCR relied on a mix of 60 forward primers for TCR Vbeta segments and 13 reverse primers for TCR Jbeta segments. The CDR3 region of rearranged TCR beta genes was amplified from genomic DNA with a multiplex PCR assay. On the Illumina HiSeq System, the amplified TCR beta libraries were sequenced as 87-base-pair reads. Per the authors' processing: A later analysis tallied 75 million to 85 million unique TCR beta chains across the 666 repertoires, and some 10 million of those chains were shared by two or more donors. To remove PCR and sequencing errors, raw reads were error-corrected and collapsed into unique sequences using a nearest-neighbor algorithm that merged closely related sequences. Alignment of CDR3 sequences to IMGT reference sequences was used to assign V, D and J gene segments. Each retained sequence needed at least a six-nucleotide match to both a V gene segment and a J gene segment. Rearrangements were classified as productive when the CDR3 lacked stop codons and remained in frame with V and J, and all other rearrangements were classified as non-productive. CDR3 was defined by IMGT convention, running from the second conserved V-encoded cysteine to the conserved J-encoded phenylalanine. The earlier analysis of 500 to 600 of the donors excluded sequences that lacked an unambiguous match to a single V gene segment. An earlier analysis of 550 to 650 of the donors classified V segments as functional when productive rearrangements were above 56.7% and as segregating when the standard deviation between donors was above 5%. To diagnose cytomegalovirus status from the catalog of TCR beta chain sequences, a statistical classification framework was built. In a later analysis, V and J genes were assigned by comparing TCR nucleotide sequences against IMGT/GENE-DB human TR gene sequences. In a later analysis, CDR3 sequences and most-parsimonious VDJ recombination scenarios were assigned using the TCRdist pipeline. A later analysis defined each TCR beta chain by its CDR3 amino acid sequence plus V-gene family, and excluded reads lacking a unique V-gene family. To address suspected cross-contamination and a sequencing artifact, a later analysis removed approximately 600 highly shared, low-generation-probability nucleotide sequences. In a later analysis, a clonal expansion index for each public chain was calculated from normalized within-repertoire ranks of inferred template counts. In a later analysis, generation probabilities were computed using a VDJ recombination model fitted to out-of-frame rearrangements, and the results were checked against IGoR. A later analysis scored TCR-TCR, TCR-HLA and TCR-CMV co-occurrence with hypergeometric tests, applying a repertoire-size bias correction to TCR pairs. In a later analysis, false discovery rates were estimated by permuting HLA or CMV assignments 20 times. In a later analysis, co-occurring TCRs were grouped using DBSCAN, and TCRdist sequence similarity was added for clustering within HLA-allele-positive subsets. Repertoires with fewer than 30,000 or more than 120,000 public chains, plus five repertoires with anomalous nucleotide sharing, were excluded from co-occurrence clustering. As stored in TCRdb, this immuneACCESS dataset retains in-frame rearrangements with V and J assigned. A fraction of the clones does not appear; measured against another copy, unresolved V genes explain less than half of the discrepancy, and the remainder lacks a known reason. V, J and clone size derive from that table, while D and trimming were established from the DNA sequence. This sample is represented by about 190,000 clones; nearly 80% of them were singletons. 4.5% to 7.5% of the sample is taken by the ten largest.

Here is what the overall study found, with its caveats: HLA typing was unavailable for some donors at each locus, so association tests used only the typed subset. In the study, around 160 TCR beta chains were listed as associated with cytomegalovirus. Cytomegalovirus status was reported to be diagnosed by the classifier with high specificity and sensitivity in both the original and validation cohorts. V-gene and J-gene trimming of TCR beta chains was associated with a missense DCLRE1C variant in a later genetic analysis, and the association was replicated in an independent cohort. In a later analysis, TCR association rates were found to vary across HLA loci, with the most associated TCRs seen for DRB1 alleles and the fewest for HLA-C alleles. Only TCR beta chains were sequenced in this cohort, and the absence of alpha or paired-chain data limited detectable features. In a later analysis, several top co-occurrence clusters were reported to appear linked to parvovirus B19, influenza, CMV and Epstein-Barr virus. Compared with the roughly 670-donor mean, donors in an Asian-associated ancestry cluster had fewer N-insertions in productive TCRs, according to a later genetic analysis. Because counts were too low, some 16 rarely observed V segments, including chromosome 9 orphons, were excluded from the earlier analysis of roughly 580 of the donors. A cluster of highly shared sequence variants was judged likely to represent a technical artifact of the sequencing pipeline. Presence/absence analyses assumed roughly uniform sequencing depth across donors, an assumption that may not hold. The authors suggested that the approach could potentially be generalized to other disease states and immunological phenotypes. Linkage disequilibrium might explain the correlated functional status among segregating V segments, but an unknown experimental factor could not be ruled out. A later analysis associated about 17,000 TCR beta sequences with specific HLA alleles at a false discovery rate of 0.05. The 87-base-pair reads could not distinguish some IMGT-functional V segments, including TRBV6-2 and TRBV6-3, so those segments were excluded. For the cohort, immune exposure information was limited to CMV serostatus. A few of the identified cytomegalovirus-associated TCR beta chains were confirmed in vitro to be specific for cytomegalovirus antigens. In an earlier analysis of several hundred of the donors, most TCR beta V segments were observed in productive rearrangements about 87% or about 30% of the time, broadly matching IMGT annotations. In a later analysis, most CMV-associated TCR beta chains were found to appear HLA-restricted, with HLA associations seemingly driven largely by CMV exposure. While some public TCRs were present in many individuals, most TCR sequences turned up only very rarely across donors. In a later analysis, HLA-associated TCR beta chains were found to be more clonally expanded and to have lower generation probabilities than equally common non-associated chains. Assigning TCR associations to individual alleles was difficult when HLA alleles, especially DR and DQ, strongly co-occurred. A further reported finding was that TCR beta sequences accurately predicted the HLA-A and HLA-B alleles for most subjects in the first cohort.

This sequence uses TRBV7-6 and TRBJ1-5, with the D gene not confidently named. The sequencing sample was made of PBMCs. The TCR originated in a woman aged 25 to 39 in good health and CMV-seropositive. The DNA sequence is given as TGTGCCAGCAGCTTGGCGGGGAGTGGGCAGCCCCAGCATTTT. Its protein is CASSLAGSGQPQHF.